This T cell receptor (beta chain) was recovered during a study of blood T cells in healthy people across ages. Notes on this clonotype: This may come from a read error, since a much larger clone is one base off.

The germline V and J ends were trimmed by 1 base and 7 bases, with 4 bases remaining between them. This CDR3 has 11 amino acids. CDR1 is LGHNT and CDR2 is FRNRAP in the germline V gene. Through a sample-barcoded 5' primer and a J-beta primer mix, a second PCR was run for roughly 6 to 12 cycles. Every sample gave at least 2.5 million paired-end reads containing CDR3. TCRdb recomputed calls from the 5' RACE reads with MiXCR, one row per CDR3 protein. The data show fewer than 600,000 distinct CDR3 sequences, about 29% seen once. These data are also associated with another study on T cells of mothers and their children.

This TCR derives from a boy between 2 and 10 years old in good health. V usage is TRBV12-5 and J usage is TRBJ2-5; no definite D call. Sequencing was carried out using blood. CDR3 nucleotides: TGTGCTAGTGGTTTGGGAGCGACCCAGTACTTC. As protein: CASGLGATQYF.